These 24 T cell receptor beta chains were sequenced from one sample in a study of T-cell reconstitution after alpha-beta-depleted transplantation in children. Researchers prepared the TCRbeta library using unique molecular identifiers, the study reports. Via MiXCR, TCRdb re-called the PCR reads, giving one row per CDR3 protein. Of hundreds of thousands of distinct CDR3 sequences listed, 10% to 15% are singletons. The material sequenced was PBMCs, mostly from graft donor cells, taken 360 days after TCRalphabeta/CD19-depleted stem cell transplant. These receptors were collected from a male patient between 5 and 17 years old who had a stem cell transplant for acute myeloid leukemia, so the T cells may come from the graft donor.

This clonotype turned up a few times. The chain carries TRBV7-9 and TRBJ2-1; D gene uncertain. Deletions cut 10 bases from V and 2 bases from J, with 18 bases between. The CDR3 contains 15 residues. The germline CDR1 and CDR2 sequences are SEHNR and FQNEAQ (reference sequence). The CDR3, as DNA: TGTGCCATGGGCCCTGCCCTCCAACCCTACAATGAGCAGTTCTTC. Protein: CAMGPALQPYNEQFF.

V and J are TRBV28 and TRBJ2-3; 7 nucleotides match TRBD2. The CDR3 has 14 residues. V was pared by 9 bases and J by 4 bases, with 10 bases of the junction left unmatched. The germline CDR1 and CDR2 sequences are MDHEN and SYDVKM. The CDR3 loop reads CASVTRREPDTQYF. In nucleotides, the CDR3 is TGTGCCAGTGTTACGAGGCGGGAGCCAGATACGCAGTATTTT.

This clonotype was picked up a small number of times. The genes are TRBV18 and TRBJ2-4; 7 bases align to TRBD2. With V trimmed by 3 bases and J by 0 bases, 8 bases remained unmatched. Per the germline V gene, CDR1 is KGHSH and CDR2 is LQKENI. The CDR3 has 17 amino acids. CDR3 nucleotides: TGTGCCAGCTCACCTACCGGCTTAGCGGGAGCCAAAAACATTCAGTACTTC. It is translated as CASSPTGLAGAKNIQYF.

This clonotype has just a few counts. The gene calls are TRBV4-3 and TRBJ2-1, with D possibly TRBD2 on 6 matching bases. The CDR3 contains 13 residues. The V gene lost 5 bases and the J gene lost 9 bases, with 14 bases spanning the gap. Germline loops: CDR1 LGHNA, CDR2 YSLEER. CDR3 bases: TGCGCCAGCAGCGGTAGCGGTATCGGTGAGCAGTTCTTC. Its translation: CASSGSGIGEQFF.

A few counts support this clonotype. This chain links TRBV5-1 with TRBJ1-2, with 7 nucleotides matching TRBD1. This CDR3 is built from 15 residues. Germline values: CDR1 SGHRS, CDR2 YFSETQ. The V segment lost 4 bases and the J segment 4 bases; nucleotides outside the gene matches: 10. CDR3 DNA: TGCGCCAGCAGCCCCAGACAGGGAACGCCCTATGGCTACACCTTC. Encoded protein: CASSPRQGTPYGYTF.

The chain joins TRBV7-9 to TRBJ2-5; 7 nucleotides match TRBD2. The CDR3 is 15 residues long. V lost 2 bases, J lost 2 bases, and 5 bases stayed unmatched. Germline V gene lookup returns CDR1 SEHNR and CDR2 FQNEAQ (reference sequence). CDR3 sequence (DNA): TGTGCCAGCAGCTTACAACTAGCGCCACAAGAGACCCAGTACTTC. Protein: CASSLQLAPQETQYF.

This clonotype has a handful of counts. The V call is TRBV12-3 or TRBV12-4, the J call TRBJ2-5, with D possibly matching TRBD1 (5 bases). This CDR3 region has 12 residues. Deletions cut 5 bases from V and 5 bases from J, with 9 bases between. The CDR3 region has the DNA TGTGCCAGCAGTACAGGTGGTGAGACCCAGTACTTC. Translation: CASSTGGETQYF.

This clonotype was seen ten or more times. The chain employs TRBV7-3 and TRBJ2-3; 7 bases map to TRBD2. J was trimmed by 0 bases and V by 6 bases; bases with no gene match: 9. Germline-derived CDR1 and CDR2 are SGHTA and FQGTGA. The CDR3 consists of 16 residues. This CDR3 is CASRLSSGASTDTQYF. The CDR3 DNA reads as TGTGCCAGCAGATTATCTAGCGGTGCTAGCACAGATACGCAGTATTTT.

This chain joins TRBV28 and TRBJ1-1; D gene unclear. Per germline, CDR1 MDHEN and CDR2 SYDVKM. Trimming pared 3 bases from V and 0 bases from J, leaving 8 bases between. This CDR3 has 14 residues. CDR3 in amino acids: CASSFQMMNTEAFF. The CDR3 DNA reads TGTGCCAGCAGTTTTCAGATGATGAACACTGAAGCTTTCTTT.

The CDR3, as DNA: TGTGCCAGCAGCCAAGTACTAGCGGGGGGAGCGCAGTATTTT. Translated: CASSQVLAGGAQYF. The rearrangement links TRBV3-1 to TRBJ2-3; 12 positions match TRBD2. J was trimmed by 10 bases and V by 1 base; bases with no gene match: 3. The CDR3 contains 14 residues. CDR1 LGHDT and CDR2 YNNKEL come from the germline V gene (reference sequence).

The chain recombines TRBV9 with TRBJ2-1, with 8 bases identical to TRBD2. V trimming: 0 bases; J trimming: 0 bases; junction bases outside the gene matches: 5. The germline V gene encodes CDR1 SGDLS and CDR2 YYNGEE. The CDR3 contains 17 residues. CDR3 bases: TGTGCCAGCAGCGTAGTTCCTAGCGGGTTCTCCTACAATGAGCAGTTCTTC. Protein: CASSVVPSGFSYNEQFF. Full variable domain (outside the CDR3, taken from reference TRBV9 and TRBJ2-1): DSGVTQTPKHLITATGQRVTLRCSPRSGDLSVYWYQQSLDQGLQFLIQYYNGEERAKGNILERFSAQQFPDLHSELNLSSLELGDSALYFCASSVVPSGFSYNEQFFGPGTRLTVL.

In this sample, this clonotype turned up many times. The chain combines TRBV7-9 with TRBJ1-2, with 12 positions matching TRBD1. Trimming at V came to 4 bases and at J to 4 bases, leaving 10 bases not matched to a gene. Germline values: CDR1 SEHNR, CDR2 FQNEAQ (reference sequence). The CDR3 has 17 residues. This chain's CDR3 is CASSYGTGGVDGYGYTF. DNA for the CDR3: TGTGCCAGCAGCTACGGGACAGGGGGCGTCGATGGCTATGGCTACACCTTC.

The chain links TRBV7-9 to TRBJ2-1; 10 bases line up with TRBD2. This CDR3 has 15 amino acids. V shed 4 bases and J 8 bases; nucleotides not matched to a gene: 8. Per the germline V gene, CDR1 is SEHNR and CDR2 is FQNEAQ (reference sequence). The CDR3 bases are TGTGCCAGCAGCTCGCTAGCGGGAGAGTTACATGAGCAGTTCTTC. Encoded protein: CASSSLAGELHEQFF.

This clonotype was detected many times. This rearrangement joins TRBV20-1 to TRBJ2-7; 7 bases match TRBD2. The trim removed 3 bases at V and 3 bases at J, leaving 11 bases unmatched. CDR1 is DFQATT and CDR2 is SNEGSKA in the germline V gene (reference sequence). The CDR3 sequence is 15 residues long. CDR3 region: CSARVGLGTYYEQYF. CDR3 in DNA: TGCAGTGCTAGGGTAGGACTAGGCACCTACTACGAGCAGTACTTC.

The sample holds a few counts of this clonotype. The chain has TRBV28 and TRBJ2-6; D is ambiguous. The CDR3 is 14 amino acids. V lost 3 bases, J lost 2 bases, and 5 bases lay in between. CDR1 is MDHEN and CDR2 is SYDVKM in the germline V gene. The CDR3 sequence: CASSFNPGANVLTF. In DNA form, the CDR3 reads TGTGCCAGCAGTTTTAACCCTGGGGCCAACGTCCTGACTTTC.

This clonotype occurred a few times. In DNA, the CDR3 is TGTGCCAGCAGCTTATTCACAGGGGGCGTCCCCGGGGAGCTGTTTTTT. This translates into CASSLFTGGVPGELFF. V gene TRBV11-3 combines with J gene TRBJ2-2, with TRBD1 identical over 9 bases. Per germline, CDR1 SGHNT and CDR2 YENEEA. CDR3 length: 16 residues. After removal of 2 bases from V and 6 bases from J, the junction contained 7 bases not matched to a gene.

This clonotype was picked up many times. The chain couples TRBV7-3 to TRBJ2-3, with D unresolved. The germline V and J ends were trimmed by 2 bases and 5 bases, with 5 bases remaining between them. The CDR3 is 12 amino acids. Germline V gene lookup returns CDR1 SGHTA and CDR2 FQGTGA. The CDR3 DNA sequence: TGTGCCAGCAGCTTAGGGCTAGATACGCAGTATTTT. This gives the protein CASSLGLDTQYF. The full variable domain, with the rest looked up from reference TRBV7-3 and TRBJ2-3, is GAGVSQTPSNKVTEKGKYVELRCDPISGHTALYWYRQSLGQGPEFLIYFQGTGAADDSGLPNDRFFAVRPEGSVSTLKIQRTERGDSAVYLCASSLGLDTQYFGPGTRLTVL.

Ten or more counts support this clonotype. The gene calls are TRBV12-3 or TRBV12-4 and TRBJ2-7; 10 nucleotides match TRBD2. The CDR3 consists of 15 residues. V was pared by 3 bases and J by 3 bases, with 5 bases of the junction left unmatched. The chain's CDR3 is CASSFGLAGVYEQYF. The CDR3 DNA reads as TGTGCCAGCAGTTTCGGGCTAGCGGGAGTCTACGAGCAGTACTTC.

Here the CDR3 reads CASSPEAGLVSYEQYF. The CDR3 DNA sequence: TGCGCCAGCAGCCCCGAAGCGGGGTTGGTGTCCTACGAGCAGTACTTC. The rearrangement links TRBV5-1 to TRBJ2-7; TRBD2 aligns across 7 bases. V dropped 4 bases and J dropped 1; count of bases not matched to a gene: 11. CDR1 SGHRS and CDR2 YFSETQ come from the germline V gene. The CDR3 spans 16 residues.

This clonotype was seen only a few times. The chain has TRBV7-2 and TRBJ2-5, with 9 nucleotides matching TRBD1. Germline V lookup: CDR1 SGHTA, CDR2 FQGNSA. J lost 1 base, V lost 1 base, and 7 bases had no gene match. This CDR3 has 17 residues. CDR3 sequence: CASSLGPTGGFQETQYF. The CDR3 nucleotides are TGTGCCAGCAGCTTAGGACCGACAGGGGGGTTCCAAGAGACCCAGTACTTC.

This clonotype is a singleton in its sample. In DNA, the CDR3 is TGTGCCAGCAGGGGACTAGCGGGCGCCTACGAGCAGTACTTC. Its protein product is CASRGLAGAYEQYF. V gene TRBV2 combines with J gene TRBJ2-7; 12 bases fit TRBD2. The V segment lost 6 bases and the J segment 2 bases; nucleotides outside the gene matches: 2. This CDR3 spans 14 amino acids. The germline gives CDR1 SNHLY, CDR2 FYNNEI.

The chain joins TRBV3-1 to TRBJ2-5; 8 bases match TRBD2. CDR3 size: 14 residues. Looked up from germline, CDR1 is LGHDT and CDR2 is YNNKEL (reference sequence). The ends lost 2 bases at V and 5 bases at J; junction bases unmatched: 4. The CDR3 nucleotides are TGTGCCAGCAGCCAATTAACGGGAGGGGAGACCCAGTACTTC. It codes for CASSQLTGGETQYF.

This clonotype was seen only a few times. J is TRBJ2-1 and V is TRBV15; D is perhaps TRBD2 (5 bases). Trimming removed 0 bases at V and 13 bases at J, with 13 bases between. The length of the CDR3 is 13 residues. Germline CDR1 reads LNHNV; CDR2 reads YYDKDF (reference sequence). The CDR3 loop reads CATSRERMAGQFF. The CDR3 region has the DNA TGTGCCACCAGCAGAGAGCGGATGGCGGGTCAGTTCTTC.

This clonotype has a handful of counts. This chain links TRBV6-2 or TRBV6-3 with TRBJ2-2, with 9 bases matching TRBD2. CDR1 and CDR2 from the germline V gene are MNHEY and SVGEGT. CDR3 size: 15 residues. J lost 6 bases, V lost 7 bases, and 9 bases had no gene match. This chain's CDR3 is CASKASGKFAGELFF. For the CDR3, the DNA is TGTGCCAGCAAAGCTAGCGGGAAATTTGCCGGGGAGCTGTTTTTT.